This is a list of T cell receptor beta chains from one sample in a study of blood T cell repertoires in COVID-19. Profiled with immunoSEQ multiplex PCR; TCRdb holds only in-frame clones, not every one. The sample lists some 150,000 clones; around 84% were seen once. Sequencing input: peripheral blood. The source of these receptors is a human donor in a cohort sampled during active COVID-19. CDR3s include the opening cysteine and the closing phenylalanine or tryptophan. D genes are given only for firm matches. Some rows have no size entry. The others give once, few or many, or a class for an expanded clone.

j_call,d_call,clone_size,v_call,cdr3_nt,cdr3_aa
TRBJ2-4,.,.,TRBV2,TGTGCCAGCAGTTCGGTGGGAGTAGCCAAAAACATTCAGTACTTC,CASSSVGVAKNIQYF
TRBJ2-1,.,.,TRBV2,TGTGCCGTGTGGGCGAGCAATGAGCAGTTCTTC,CAVWASNEQFF
TRBJ1-2,.,once,TRBV15,TGTGCCACCCGGGAGGGCACGGGTTTTTATGGCTACACCTTC,CATREGTGFYGYTF
TRBJ2-3,TRBD1,once,TRBV15,TGTGCCACCAGCACCCGGGACAGGGGTGCCACAGATACGCAGTATTTT,CATSTRDRGATDTQYF
TRBJ2-5,.,.,TRBV5-1,TGCGCCAGCAGCGCCGGACAGAGGGAGACCCAGTACTTC,CASSAGQRETQYF
TRBJ2-3,TRBD1,few,TRBV5-1,TGCGCCAGCAGCTACCGACAGGGAACCACAGATACGCAGTATTTT,CASSYRQGTTDTQYF
TRBJ1-5,.,.,TRBV15,TGTGCCACCAGCGAGATTCCTTATAGCAATCAGCCCCAGCATTTT,CATSEIPYSNQPQHF
TRBJ2-1,.,.,TRBV24-1,TGTGCCACCAGTGGGCGGTCCAATGAGCAGTTCTTC,CATSGRSNEQFF
TRBJ2-7,.,.,TRBV7-3,TGTGCCAGCAGCGTGGACAGCTCCTACGAGCAGTACTTC,CASSVDSSYEQYF
TRBJ1-4,.,.,TRBV3-1/TRBV3-2,TGTGCCAGCAGCCAAGGGTCCCGGGGAAGGGATGAAAAACTGTTTTTT,CASSQGSRGRDEKLFF
TRBJ1-2,TRBD1,once,TRBV10-3,TGTGCCATCAGTGAGACGGAGGGGGCCAGGGCCGGTCTCAACTATGGCTACACCTTC,CAISETEGARAGLNYGYTF
TRBJ2-7,TRBD1,.,TRBV5-1,TGCGCCAGCAGCTCTGACAGGGGGTCCTACGAGCAGTACTTC,CASSSDRGSYEQYF
TRBJ2-1,.,.,TRBV24-1,TGTGCCACCAGTGGAAAGGCGGGTTCCTACAATGAGCAGTTCTTC,CATSGKAGSYNEQFF
TRBJ1-1,.,.,TRBV29-1,TGCAGCGTTGTTAACAAGGGCAGGGACACTGAAGCTTTCTTT,CSVVNKGRDTEAFF
TRBJ2-6,.,.,TRBV5-1,TGCGCCAGCAGCTTGGATCCTGCTGGGGCCAACGTCCTGACTTTC,CASSLDPAGANVLTF
TRBJ2-1,TRBD2,.,TRBV25-1,TGTGCCAGCAGTGGTGGACTAGCGGGAGGGCCCTACAATGAGCAGTTCTTC,CASSGGLAGGPYNEQFF
TRBJ2-5,.,few,TRBV5-4,TGTGCCAGCAACCAGGACATCCAAGAGACCCAGTACTTC,CASNQDIQETQYF
TRBJ2-1,TRBD2,.,TRBV19,TGTGCCAGTAGGGAGGAGCGGGACCTCAACAATGAGCAGTTCTTC,CASREERDLNNEQFF
TRBJ2-2,TRBD2,.,TRBV9,TGTGCCAGCAGCGTAGGACTAGCTAGGACCGGGGAGCTGTTTTTT,CASSVGLARTGELFF
TRBJ1-2,TRBD1,many,TRBV29-1,TGCAGCGTTGAACACCGGGACAGCGGCTATGGCTACACCTTC,CSVEHRDSGYGYTF
TRBJ2-1,TRBD2,.,TRBV7-2,TGTGCCAGCAGCCGGAACCTAGCGGGGGCCTACAATGAGCAGTTCTTC,CASSRNLAGAYNEQFF
TRBJ2-2,.,.,TRBV6-2/TRBV6-3,TGTGCCAGCAGCCCACTAACTTATACCGGGGAGCTGTTTTTT,CASSPLTYTGELFF
TRBJ2-6,.,once,TRBV5-4,TGTGCCAGCAGCTACCCGGGACAAAGATCTGGGGCCAACGTCCTGACTTTC,CASSYPGQRSGANVLTF
TRBJ1-2,.,.,TRBV5-1,TGCGCCAGCAGCTTGGATGGTGGTCTAATATATGGCTACACCTTC,CASSLDGGLIYGYTF
TRBJ2-7,.,.,TRBV9,TGTGCCAGCAGCGCTGGGGGCGGCGAGCAGTACTTC,CASSAGGGEQYF
TRBJ1-2,TRBD1,few,TRBV6-6,TGTGCCAGCAGCTGGACAGGAGGAGGCTACACCTTC,CASSWTGGGYTF
TRBJ1-1,.,.,TRBV19,TGTGCCAGTAGTTACTATAGGGGCACTGAAGCTTTCTTT,CASSYYRGTEAFF
TRBJ2-5,TRBD1,.,TRBV6-5,TGTGCCAGCTTGTACAGGGGTGGGGAGACCCAGTACTTC,CASLYRGGETQYF
TRBJ1-5,TRBD1,.,TRBV18,TGTGCCAGCTCACGGGGGACAGGGGGTCAGCCCCAGCATTTT,CASSRGTGGQPQHF
TRBJ1-6,.,.,TRBV2,TGTGCCAGCAGCGGAAACAGCTATTCACCCCTCCACTTT,CASSGNSYSPLHF
TRBJ1-2,TRBD1,.,TRBV5-6,TGTGCCAGCAGCACCGGGACAGGGGACGGCTACACCTTC,CASSTGTGDGYTF
TRBJ1-1,.,.,TRBV5-1,TGCGCCAGCAGCCCAAGGACACAGGGTTTGGGCACTGAAGCTTTCTTT,CASSPRTQGLGTEAFF
TRBJ1-5,.,.,TRBV21-1,TGTGCCAGCAGCAGACAGGGGACCCTTGGTCAGCCCCAGCATTTT,CASSRQGTLGQPQHF
TRBJ1-6,.,.,TRBV6-5,TGTGCCAGCAAAACACAGGAGAAATATAATTCACCCCTCCACTTT,CASKTQEKYNSPLHF
TRBJ1-1,.,.,TRBV29-1,TGCAGCGTTGGTAACAGAAGGGGGTACACTGAAGCTTTCTTT,CSVGNRRGYTEAFF
TRBJ2-5,TRBD2,.,TRBV7-2,TGTGCCAGCAGCTTTGATAGCGGGAGGGACCAGACCCAGTACTTC,CASSFDSGRDQTQYF
TRBJ1-6,TRBD1,.,TRBV13,TGTGCCAGCAGCTTAGGGCTGACAGGGGGCTCACCCCTCCACTTT,CASSLGLTGGSPLHF